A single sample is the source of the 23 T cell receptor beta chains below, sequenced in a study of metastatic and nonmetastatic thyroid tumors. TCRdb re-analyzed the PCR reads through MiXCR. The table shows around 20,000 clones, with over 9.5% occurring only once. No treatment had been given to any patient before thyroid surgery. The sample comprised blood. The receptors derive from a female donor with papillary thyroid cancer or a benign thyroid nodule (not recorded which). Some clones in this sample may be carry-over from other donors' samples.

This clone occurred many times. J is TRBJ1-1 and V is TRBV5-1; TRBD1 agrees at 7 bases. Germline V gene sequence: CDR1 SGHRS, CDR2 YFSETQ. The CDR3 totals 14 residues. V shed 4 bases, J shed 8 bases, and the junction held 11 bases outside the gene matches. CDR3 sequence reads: CASSPGGGFAEAFF. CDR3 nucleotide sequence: TGCGCCAGCAGCCCAGGGGGGGGGTTCGCCGAAGCTTTCTTT.

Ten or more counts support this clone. This CDR3 reads CASSQPGGYEAFF. For the CDR3, the DNA is TGTGCCAGCAGCCAACCCGGGGGGTATGAAGCTTTCTTT. V usage is TRBV4-2 and J usage is TRBJ1-1; the D gene is possibly TRBD1 (5 bases). The CDR3 runs to 13 residues. V lost 2 bases to trimming and J lost 7 bases, with 11 bases between them. CDR1 is LGHNA and CDR2 is YNFKEQ in the germline V gene.

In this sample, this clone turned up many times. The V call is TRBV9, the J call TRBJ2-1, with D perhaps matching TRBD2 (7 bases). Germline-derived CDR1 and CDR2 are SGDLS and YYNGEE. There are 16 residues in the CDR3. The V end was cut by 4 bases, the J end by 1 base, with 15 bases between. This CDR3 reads CASSQRGGISYNEQFF. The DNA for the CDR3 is TGTGCCAGCAGCCAGAGGGGGGGAATTTCCTACAATGAGCAGTTCTTC.

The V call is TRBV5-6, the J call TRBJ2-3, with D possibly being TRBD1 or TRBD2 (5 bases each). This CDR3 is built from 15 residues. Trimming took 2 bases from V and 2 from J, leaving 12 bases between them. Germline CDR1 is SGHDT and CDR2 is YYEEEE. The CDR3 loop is CASSFGARITDTQYF. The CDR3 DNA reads TGTGCCAGCAGCTTCGGGGCGAGGATCACAGATACGCAGTATTTT.

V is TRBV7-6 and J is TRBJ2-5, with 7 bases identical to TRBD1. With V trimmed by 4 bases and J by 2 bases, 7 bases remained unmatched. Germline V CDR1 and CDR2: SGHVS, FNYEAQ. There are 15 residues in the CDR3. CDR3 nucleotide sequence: TGTGCCAGCAGCTCATACGGGACAGCACAAGAGACCCAGTACTTC. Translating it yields CASSSYGTAQETQYF. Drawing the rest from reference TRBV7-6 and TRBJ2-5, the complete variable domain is GAGVSQSPRYKVTKRGQDVALRCDPISGHVSLYWYRQALGQGPEFLTYFNYEAQQDKSGLPNDRFSAERPEGSISTLTIQRTEQRDSAMYRCASSSYGTAQETQYFGPGTRLLVL.

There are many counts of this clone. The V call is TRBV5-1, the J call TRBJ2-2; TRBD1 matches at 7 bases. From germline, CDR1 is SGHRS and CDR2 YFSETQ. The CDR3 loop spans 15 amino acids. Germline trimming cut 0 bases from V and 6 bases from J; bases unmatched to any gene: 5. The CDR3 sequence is CASSLGDQGAGELFF. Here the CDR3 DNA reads TGCGCCAGCAGCTTGGGGGATCAGGGGGCCGGGGAGCTGTTTTTT.

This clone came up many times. In DNA, the CDR3 is TGTGCCAGCAGCGTAGATCCCGATTATGGCTACACCTTC. Encoded protein: CASSVDPDYGYTF. This chain connects TRBV9 to TRBJ1-2, with no clear D. This CDR3 is built from 13 residues. V lost 0 bases and J lost 5, with 8 bases in between. Looked up from germline, CDR1 is SGDLS and CDR2 is YYNGEE.

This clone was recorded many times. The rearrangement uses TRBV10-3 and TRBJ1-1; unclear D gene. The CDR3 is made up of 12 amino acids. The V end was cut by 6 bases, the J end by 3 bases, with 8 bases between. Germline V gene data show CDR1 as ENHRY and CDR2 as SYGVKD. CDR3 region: CAIRARDTEAFF. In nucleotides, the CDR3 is TGTGCCATCAGGGCTCGAGACACTGAAGCTTTCTTT.

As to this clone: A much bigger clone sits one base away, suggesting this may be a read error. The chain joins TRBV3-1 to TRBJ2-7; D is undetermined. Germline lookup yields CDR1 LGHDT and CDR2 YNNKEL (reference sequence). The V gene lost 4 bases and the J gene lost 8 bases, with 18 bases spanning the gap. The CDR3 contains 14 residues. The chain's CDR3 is CASSPRSHPSKQYF. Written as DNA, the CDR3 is TGTGCCAGCAGCCCTCGATCCCATCCCTCCAAGCAGTACTTC.

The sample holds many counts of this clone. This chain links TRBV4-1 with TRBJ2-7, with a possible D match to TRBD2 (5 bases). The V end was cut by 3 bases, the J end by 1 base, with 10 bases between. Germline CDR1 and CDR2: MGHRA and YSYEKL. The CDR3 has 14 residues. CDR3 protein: CASSHRSGSYEQYF. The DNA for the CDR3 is TGCGCCAGCAGCCATCGGAGCGGTTCCTACGAGCAGTACTTC.

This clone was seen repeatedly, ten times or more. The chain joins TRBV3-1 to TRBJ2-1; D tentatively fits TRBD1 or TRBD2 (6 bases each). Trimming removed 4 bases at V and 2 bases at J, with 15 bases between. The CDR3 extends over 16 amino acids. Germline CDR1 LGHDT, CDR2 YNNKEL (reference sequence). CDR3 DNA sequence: TGTGCCAGCAGCCCCCATTTCGGGGGCGCCTACAATGAGCAGTTCTTC. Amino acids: CASSPHFGGAYNEQFF.

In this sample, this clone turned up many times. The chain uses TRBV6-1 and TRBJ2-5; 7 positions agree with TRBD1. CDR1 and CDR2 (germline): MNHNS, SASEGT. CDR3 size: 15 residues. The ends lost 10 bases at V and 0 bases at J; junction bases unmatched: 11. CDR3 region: CATPPPDRYQETQYF. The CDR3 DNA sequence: TGTGCCACCCCCCCCCCGGACAGGTACCAAGAGACCCAGTACTTC.

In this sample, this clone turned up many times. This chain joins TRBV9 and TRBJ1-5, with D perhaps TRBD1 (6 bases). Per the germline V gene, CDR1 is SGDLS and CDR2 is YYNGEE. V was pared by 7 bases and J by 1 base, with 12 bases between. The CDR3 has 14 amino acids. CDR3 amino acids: CASSQTGSNQPQHF. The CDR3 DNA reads TGTGCCAGCTCTCAGACAGGAAGCAATCAGCCCCAGCATTTT.

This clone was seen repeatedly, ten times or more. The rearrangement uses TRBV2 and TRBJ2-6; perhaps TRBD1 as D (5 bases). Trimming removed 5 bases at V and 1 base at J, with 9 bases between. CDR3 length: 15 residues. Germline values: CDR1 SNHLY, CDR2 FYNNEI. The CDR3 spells CASSLTESGANVLTF. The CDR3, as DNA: TGTGCCAGCAGTCTGACAGAATCTGGGGCCAACGTCCTGACTTTC. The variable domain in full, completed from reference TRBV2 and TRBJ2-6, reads EPEVTQTPSHQVTQMGQEVILRCVPISNHLYFYWYRQILGQKVEFLVSFYNNEISEKSEIFDDQFSVERPDGSNFTLKIRSTKLEDSAMYFCASSLTESGANVLTFGAGSRLTVL.

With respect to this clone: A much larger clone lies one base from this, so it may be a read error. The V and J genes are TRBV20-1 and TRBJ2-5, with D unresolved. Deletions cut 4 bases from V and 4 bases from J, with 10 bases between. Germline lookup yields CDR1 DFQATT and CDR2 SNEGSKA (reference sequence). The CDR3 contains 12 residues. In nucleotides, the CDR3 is TGCAGTGCTATCGTGGTTAGAGAGACCCAGTACTTC. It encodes CSAIVVRETQYF.

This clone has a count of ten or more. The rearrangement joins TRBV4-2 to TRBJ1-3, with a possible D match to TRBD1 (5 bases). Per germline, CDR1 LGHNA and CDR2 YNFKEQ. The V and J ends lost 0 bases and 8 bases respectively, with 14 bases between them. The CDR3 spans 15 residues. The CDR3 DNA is TGTGCCAGCAGCCAAGAGGTCTCCCGGACACACACCATATATTTT. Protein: CASSQEVSRTHTIYF.

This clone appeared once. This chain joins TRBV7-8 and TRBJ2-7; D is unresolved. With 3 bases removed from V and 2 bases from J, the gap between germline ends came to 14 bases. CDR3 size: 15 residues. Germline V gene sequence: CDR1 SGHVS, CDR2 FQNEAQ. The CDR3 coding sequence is TGTGCCAGCAGCTTCCGAACAGTCGGCCCCTACGAGCAGTACTTC. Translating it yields CASSFRTVGPYEQYF.

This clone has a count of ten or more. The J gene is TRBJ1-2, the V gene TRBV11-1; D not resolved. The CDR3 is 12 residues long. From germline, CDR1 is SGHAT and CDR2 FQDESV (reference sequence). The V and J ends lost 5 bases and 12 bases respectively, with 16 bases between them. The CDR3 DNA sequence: TGTGCCAGCAGCCTCTTTGGTCGGCGGCACACCTTC. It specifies CASSLFGRRHTF.

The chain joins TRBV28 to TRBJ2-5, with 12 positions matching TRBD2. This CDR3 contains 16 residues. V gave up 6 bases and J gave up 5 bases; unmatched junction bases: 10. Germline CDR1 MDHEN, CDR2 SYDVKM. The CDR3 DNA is TGTGCCAGCAGCCCCCTAGCGGGAGGGACAAAGGAGACCCAGTACTTC. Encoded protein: CASSPLAGGTKETQYF. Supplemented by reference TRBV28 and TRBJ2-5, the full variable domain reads DVKVTQSSRYLVKRTGEKVFLECVQDMDHENMFWYRQDPGLGLRLIYFSYDVKMKEKGDIPEGYSVSREKKERFSLILESASTNQTSMYLCASSPLAGGTKETQYFGPGTRLLVL.

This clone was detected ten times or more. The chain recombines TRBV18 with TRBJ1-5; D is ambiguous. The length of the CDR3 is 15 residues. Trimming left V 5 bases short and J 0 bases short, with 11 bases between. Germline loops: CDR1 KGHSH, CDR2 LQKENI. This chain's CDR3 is CASSVSANSNQPQHF. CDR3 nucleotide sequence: TGTGCCAGCTCAGTTTCAGCTAATAGCAATCAGCCCCAGCATTTT. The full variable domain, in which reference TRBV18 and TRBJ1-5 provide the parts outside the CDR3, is NAGVMQNPRHLVRRRGQEARLRCSPMKGHSHVYWYRQLPEEGLKFMVYLQKENIIDESGMPKERFSAEFPKEGPSILRIQQVVRGDSAAYFCASSVSANSNQPQHFGDGTRLSIL.

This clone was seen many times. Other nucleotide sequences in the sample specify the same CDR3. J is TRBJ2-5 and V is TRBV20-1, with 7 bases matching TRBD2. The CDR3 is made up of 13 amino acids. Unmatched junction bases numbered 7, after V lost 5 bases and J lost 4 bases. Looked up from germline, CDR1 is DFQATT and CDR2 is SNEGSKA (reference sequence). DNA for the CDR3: TGCAGTGCTCCCCGACTAGCTGGAGAGACCCAGTACTTC. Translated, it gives CSAPRLAGETQYF.

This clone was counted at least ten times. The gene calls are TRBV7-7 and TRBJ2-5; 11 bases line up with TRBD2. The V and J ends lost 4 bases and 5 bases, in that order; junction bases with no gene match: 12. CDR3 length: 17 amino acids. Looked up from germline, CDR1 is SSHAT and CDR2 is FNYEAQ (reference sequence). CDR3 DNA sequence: TGTGCCAGCAGCTCTACCCCTTTAGCGGGGGGGCGTGAGACCCAGTACTTC. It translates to CASSSTPLAGGRETQYF.

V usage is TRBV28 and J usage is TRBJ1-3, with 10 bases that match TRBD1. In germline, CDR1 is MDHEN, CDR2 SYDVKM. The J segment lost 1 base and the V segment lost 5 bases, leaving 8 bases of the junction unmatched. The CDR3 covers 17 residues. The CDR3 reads CASSAGDRGGSGNTIYF. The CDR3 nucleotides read TGTGCCAGCAGTGCAGGGGACAGGGGAGGATCTGGAAACACCATATATTTT.